This entry lists 16 T cell receptor beta chains sequenced from one sample in a study of cytomegalovirus exposure and HLA in healthy donors. A multiplex PCR was run with 60 Vbeta primers and 13 Jbeta primers. Generated by immunoSEQ multiplex PCR, the TCRdb table keeps only in-frame clones and is missing some. This sample has 140,000 to 150,000 clones; approximately 82% occur once, and the top ten carry around 8.8%. Sequencing was performed on PBMCs. These receptors were collected from a woman aged 60-70 years in good health and CMV-seropositive.

The chain employs TRBV7-9 and TRBJ2-1, with D possibly TRBD2 on 5 matching bases. The V end was cut by 5 bases, the J end by 2 bases, with 13 bases between. The CDR3 totals 15 residues. Germline CDR1 SEHNR, CDR2 FQNEAQ (reference sequence). CDR3 in amino acids: CASSPRLAPYNEQFF. The CDR3 bases are TGTGCCAGCAGCCCTAGATTAGCGCCCTACAATGAGCAGTTCTTC.

This rearrangement joins TRBV19 to TRBJ1-5; D is perhaps TRBD1 (5 bases). Germline V lookup: CDR1 LNHDA, CDR2 SQIVND (reference sequence). Trimming took 11 bases from V and 3 from J, leaving 17 bases between them. This CDR3 has 14 amino acids. The chain's CDR3 is CAAQGSGINQPQHF. In nucleotides, the CDR3 is TGTGCCGCCCAGGGATCAGGGATCAATCAGCCCCAGCATTTT.

V and J are TRBV6-5 and TRBJ1-2, with no clear D. V was cut by 5 bases and J by 0 bases, with 10 bases left in between. This CDR3 region has 14 residues. Germline V lookup: CDR1 MNHEY, CDR2 SVGAGI. In nucleotides, the CDR3 is TGTGCCAGCAGTAGAACAGAGACTAACTATGGCTACACCTTC. Translated, it gives CASSRTETNYGYTF.

A word on this clone: This sample includes further DNA sequences coding for the same CDR3. Here the CDR3 DNA reads TGCGCCAGCAGCTTGGTTTCTAGCACAGATACGCAGTATTTT. The encoded protein is CASSLVSSTDTQYF. The chain couples TRBV5-1 to TRBJ2-3; D gene uncertain. Per the germline V gene, CDR1 is SGHRS and CDR2 is YFSETQ. This CDR3 comprises 14 residues. Trimming cost V 0 bases and J 0 bases, with 5 bases left between them.

Here the CDR3 reads CASSLAGGAAGELFF. CDR3 bases: TGCGCCAGCAGCTTGGCCGGGGGGGCTGCGGGGGAGCTGTTTTTT. This chain uses TRBV5-1 with TRBJ2-2, with TRBD2 matching over 8 bases. V lost 0 bases, J lost 8 bases, and 6 bases stayed unmatched. The CDR3 consists of 15 residues. Germline CDR1 reads SGHRS; CDR2 reads YFSETQ.

The chain has TRBV2 and TRBJ2-7; D may be TRBD1 (5 bases). V lost 3 bases and J lost 2, with 5 bases in between. The CDR3 loop spans 12 amino acids. Germline lookup yields CDR1 SNHLY and CDR2 FYNNEI. This chain's CDR3 is CASSDRAYEQYF. Here the CDR3 DNA reads TGTGCCAGCAGTGACAGGGCCTACGAGCAGTACTTC.

This clone appeared once. The gene calls are TRBV7-2 and TRBJ2-5; 7 bases fit TRBD2. The CDR3 has 15 residues. Germline V CDR1 and CDR2: SGHTA, FQGNSA. Trimming took 1 base from V and 5 from J; bases not matched to a gene: 7. The CDR3 loop is CASSLDAGADETQYF. The CDR3 DNA sequence: TGTGCCAGCAGCTTAGATGCGGGAGCGGATGAGACCCAGTACTTC.

This chain uses TRBV5-1 with TRBJ2-5; a possible D gene is TRBD2 (7 bases). The J call may be mistaken, given a closer DNA end match to TRBJ2-7. CDR1 is SGHRS and CDR2 is YFSETQ in the germline V gene. This CDR3 spans 14 amino acids. The CDR3 loop is CASSLGGGTYEQYF. The CDR3 nucleotides read TGCGCCAGCTCCCTCGGCGGGGGCACCTACGAGCAGTACTTC.

This sequence joins TRBV4-1 and TRBJ1-1; D is undetermined. Germline CDR1 is MGHRA and CDR2 is YSYEKL. CDR3 length: 15 amino acids. Trimming stripped 0 bases from V and 0 bases from J, with 8 bases between. In nucleotides, the CDR3 is TGCGCCAGCAGCCAAGATCCGACATTGAACACTGAAGCTTTCTTT. Its translation is CASSQDPTLNTEAFF.

This chain uses TRBV9 with TRBJ2-3; TRBD1 agrees at 11 bases. CDR3 length: 17 residues. Trimming took 4 bases from V and 5 from J; bases not matched to a gene: 12. Germline V gene sequence: CDR1 SGDLS, CDR2 YYNGEE. The CDR3, as DNA: TGTGCCAGCAGCACCAACGAACAGGACAGGGGGCAAGATACGCAGTATTTT. Translated: CASSTNEQDRGQDTQYF.

V and J are TRBV11-2 and TRBJ1-1; no reliable D call. CDR3 size: 11 residues. Germline lookup yields CDR1 SGHAT and CDR2 FQNNGV. Trimming took 3 bases from V and 11 from J, leaving 10 bases between them. The CDR3 DNA is TGTGCCAGCAGCTTGAGGGTGCAGGCTTTCTTT. It yields the protein CASSLRVQAFF.

The V call is TRBV27, the J call TRBJ1-5; D not certain. V lost 4 bases and J 7 bases, leaving 11 bases between the germline ends. The germline V gene encodes CDR1 MNHEY and CDR2 SMNVEV (reference sequence). This CDR3 is 13 amino acids long. Written as DNA, the CDR3 is TGTGCCAGCAGTTCCCGGGTCGGACAGCCCCAGCATTTT. It yields the protein CASSSRVGQPQHF.

The chain links TRBV18 to TRBJ2-7; TRBD1 matches 10 bases. The CDR3 length is 13 residues. CDR1 KGHSH and CDR2 LQKENI come from the germline V gene. Losses at the gene ends were 3 bases for V and 7 bases for J; bases not matched to a gene: 3. CDR3 amino acids: CASSPGQGLEQYF. For the CDR3, the DNA is TGTGCCAGCTCACCGGGACAGGGGCTAGAGCAGTACTTC.

The rearrangement joins TRBV27 to TRBJ1-5; the D is unclear. The CDR3 extends over 15 amino acids. Trimming took off 4 bases at V and 0 bases at J, with 10 bases between the two ends. Looked up from germline, CDR1 is MNHEY and CDR2 is SMNVEV (reference sequence). Here the CDR3 reads CASSSRGISNQPQHF. The CDR3 DNA sequence: TGTGCCAGCAGTTCCAGAGGGATTAGCAATCAGCCCCAGCATTTT.

CDR3 coding DNA: TGTGCCAGCAGACTCGCGGGGGGCAATCAGCCCCAGCATTTT. It codes for CASRLAGGNQPQHF. The chain recombines TRBV27 with TRBJ1-5; D may be TRBD1 (5 bases). Trimming took off 6 bases at V and 2 bases at J, with 11 bases between the two ends. The V gene's germline CDR1 is MNHEY and CDR2 SMNVEV (reference sequence). The CDR3 has 14 residues.

CDR3 nucleotides: TGTGCCAGCAGCTTAGCCCCCGGGACTACCGGCTACGAGCAGTACTTC. Its protein product is CASSLAPGTTGYEQYF. The rearrangement uses TRBV13 and TRBJ2-7; 7 positions match TRBD2. This CDR3 is 16 amino acids long. Germline CDR1 reads PRHDT; CDR2 reads FYEKMQ (reference sequence). V was pared by 1 base and J by 3 bases, with 9 bases of the junction left unmatched.